The clone carrying this TCR beta chain has a handful of counts. What it binds is not known. The CDR3 is 11 amino acids. Trimming took off 6 bases at V and 5 bases at J, with 5 bases between the two ends. Per germline, CDR1 LGHNT and CDR2 FRNRAP. These data belong to a study of CD8+ T cells in alopecia areata. Whole-study findings and limits: Scalp sequencing also captures normal skin's resident alphabeta T cells. Many of the expanded lesional clones endured in scalp and blood while on tofacitinib.

Treatment defined: oral pan-JAK inhibitor, 5-10 mg twice daily. Extraction of RNA preceded its reverse transcription into cDNA, which served as the sequencing template. Libraries were prepared by immunoSEQ multiplex PCR; TCRdb keeps only in-frame clonotypes and omits some of them. The sample gives roughly 100,000 clones, about 60% of which show up once; less than 20% is in the top ten. The receptor's source is a human donor with alopecia areata. The material sequenced was CD8+ T cells sorted from blood, taken at approximately week 55, from a patient treated with tofacitinib. V gene TRBV12-5 combines with J gene TRBJ1-5, with no clear D. This CDR3 is CASGTHQPQHF. The DNA of the CDR3 is TGTGCTAGTGGCACCCATCAGCCCCAGCATTTT.